This T cell receptor beta chain stems from a study of T-cell memory formation after mild COVID-19. Across the study: For the most part, TCR clusters were specific to one donor. Study conclusions and caveats: Among CD4+ contracting clones, most were CM and EM, and CD8+ ones EMRA.

Amplification by 5'RACE using constant-segment primers produced TCR alpha and TCR beta cDNA libraries that carried sample barcodes and UMIs. Using its own MiXCR run on the 5' RACE reads, TCRdb lists one record per CDR3 protein. Here the sample spans around 370,000 distinct CDR3 sequences, roughly 21% being singletons. V lost 3 bases, J lost 8 bases, and 17 bases lay in between. This CDR3 is built from 15 residues. The germline CDR1 and CDR2 sequences are LGHNA and YSLEER. Concerning this clonotype: Its antigen remains unidentified.

The sample was PBMCs or a T cell subset sorted from them (not recorded which). The origin of this receptor is an adult woman who had mild COVID-19 (a few samples of this study predate the infection). Cell type and time point are not known. This chain links TRBV4-3 with TRBJ2-1, with D maybe TRBD1 (5 bases). The CDR3 DNA sequence: TGCGCCAGCAGCCAGGTGGCAGTTGGCAGGGATGAGCAGTTCTTC. Protein sequence: CASSQVAVGRDEQFF.